This T cell receptor beta chain was captured by sequencing in a study of blood T cells in healthy people across ages. This CDR3 spans 16 amino acids. Germline lookup yields CDR1 DFQATT and CDR2 SNEGSKA (reference sequence). V shed 0 bases, J shed 7 bases, and the junction held 9 bases outside the gene matches. For every donor, a draw yielded about 10 milliliters of peripheral blood. A sample-barcoded 5' primer and a J-beta primer mix were used in a second PCR of roughly 7 to 12 cycles. From the 5' RACE reads, TCRdb called clonotypes with MiXCR, one entry per CDR3 protein. The repertoire holds almost 550,000 distinct CDR3 sequences, with under 30% as singletons. These data also formed part of another study, on T cells of mothers and their children.

This TCR was recovered from a boy aged 10-17 years in good health. The sample comprised blood. The V call is TRBV20-1, the J call TRBJ2-2; 9 bases match TRBD1. The CDR3 nucleotides are TGCAGTGCTAGAGATTCCCCCAGGACAGGGGTCGGGGAGCTGTTTTTT. Protein product: CSARDSPRTGVGELFF.